Below, 14 T cell receptor beta chains from the same sample are listed, as sequenced in a study of blood T cell repertoires in COVID-19 (dated by TCRdb to 2020 to 2022). Library creation used the immunoSEQ multiplex PCR assay. This is the immuneACCESS table as TCRdb keeps it, with only in-frame sequences that have V and J called. A part of the clones is gone; compared with another copy, unresolved V genes explain less than half, and the rest is unexplained. This sample holds hundreds of thousands of clones; about four fifths were observed only once. Around 8.7% of the sample is in the top ten clones. Sequenced: peripheral blood. Source of these receptors: a woman aged 45-59 years with acute or convalescent COVID-19.

The chain links TRBV5-1 to TRBJ1-1; no reliable D call. This CDR3 has 15 amino acids. Per the germline V gene, CDR1 is SGHRS and CDR2 is YFSETQ. Trimming removed 0 bases at V and 1 base at J, with 10 bases between. CDR3 sequence reads: CASSLAGNRNTEAFF. As DNA, the CDR3 is TGCGCCAGCAGCTTGGCCGGGAACAGGAACACTGAAGCTTTCTTT.

J is TRBJ2-7 and V is TRBV7-2; 11 bases align to TRBD2. The CDR3 runs to 14 residues. Germline CDR1 is SGHTA and CDR2 is FQGNSA. The ends lost 7 bases at V and 2 bases at J; junction bases unmatched: 4. This CDR3 reads CASMQTSGAYEQYF. The DNA of the CDR3 is TGTGCCAGCATGCAGACTAGCGGGGCCTACGAGCAGTACTTC.

The genes are TRBV2 and TRBJ1-1, with 7 bases aligning to TRBD1. The CDR3 contains 17 residues. Per germline, CDR1 SNHLY and CDR2 FYNNEI. V shed 5 bases and J 0 bases; nucleotides not matched to a gene: 12. The CDR3 DNA is TGTGCCAGCAGTTCGGACAGGCCAACATCCTTGAACACTGAAGCTTTCTTT. Protein: CASSSDRPTSLNTEAFF.

This chain links TRBV27 with TRBJ2-2, with 10 bases matching TRBD2. V was clipped by 8 bases and J by 7 bases; unmatched bases: 16. The CDR3 covers 17 residues. Germline CDR1 and CDR2: MNHEY and SMNVEV (reference sequence). This CDR3 is CASGRTSGVPGSGELFF. CDR3 in DNA: TGTGCCAGCGGGAGGACTAGCGGAGTCCCGGGGAGCGGGGAGCTGTTTTTT.

The chain carries TRBV19 and TRBJ2-5; 7 bases line up with TRBD1. CDR1 is LNHDA, CDR2 SQIVND, per germline (reference sequence). CDR3 length: 14 amino acids. V lost 7 bases and J lost 6; bases outside the gene matches: 11. The CDR3 nucleotides are TGTGCCAGTAAGGAGACAGGGCTAAGCAAGACCCAGTACTTC. It translates to CASKETGLSKTQYF. The variable domain in full, with the rest retrieved from reference TRBV19 and TRBJ2-5, is DGGITQSPKYLFRKEGQNVTLSCEQNLNHDAMYWYRQDPGQGLRLIYYSQIVNDFQKGDIAEGYSVSREKKESFPLTVTSAQKNPTAFYLCASKETGLSKTQYFGPGTRLLVL.

The chain couples TRBV5-6 to TRBJ2-1; 9 nucleotides align to TRBD1. CDR3 length: 15 residues. Germline lookup yields CDR1 SGHDT and CDR2 YYEEEE. The V gene end was trimmed by 4 bases and the J gene end by 6 bases; junction bases not matched to a gene: 8. The DNA of the CDR3 is TGTGCCAGCAGCACCTTGGACAGGGGATCCAATGAGCAGTTCTTC. This codes for CASSTLDRGSNEQFF.

The chain has TRBV6-5 and TRBJ2-7, with D possibly matching TRBD2 (5 bases). The CDR3 runs 16 residues. From germline, CDR1 is MNHEY and CDR2 SVGAGI. V lost 0 bases and J lost 2, with 14 bases in between. This chain's CDR3 is CASSYSRLEVPYEQYF. The CDR3 DNA reads as TGTGCCAGCAGTTACTCCCGGTTGGAGGTTCCCTACGAGCAGTACTTC.

V usage is TRBV7-9 and J usage is TRBJ2-7; 7 nucleotides align to TRBD1. Germline loops: CDR1 SEHNR, CDR2 FQNEAQ (reference sequence). The length of the CDR3 is 12 residues. After removal of 2 bases from V and 11 bases from J, the junction contained 6 bases not matched to a gene. The CDR3 bases are TGTGCCAGCAGCTTAATAGGGGGCGTGGAGTACTTC. The encoded protein is CASSLIGGVEYF.

This clone is a singleton in its sample. The V call is TRBV18, the J call TRBJ2-2; weak D call: TRBD1 (6 bases). Germline CDR1 and CDR2: KGHSH and LQKENI. Deletions cut 4 bases from V and 4 bases from J, with 10 bases between. The CDR3 extends over 14 amino acids. CDR3 coding DNA: TGTGCCAGCTCACTTCAGGGGAGCACCGGGGAGCTGTTTTTT. Translated: CASSLQGSTGELFF. Full variable domain (remainder filled in from reference TRBV18 and TRBJ2-2): NAGVMQNPRHLVRRRGQEARLRCSPMKGHSHVYWYRQLPEEGLKFMVYLQKENIIDESGMPKERFSAEFPKEGPSILRIQQVVRGDSAAYFCASSLQGSTGELFFGEGSRLTVL.

This chain links TRBV7-2 with TRBJ1-5; D gene uncertain. Germline assignment: CDR1 SGHTA and CDR2 FQGNSA. There are 14 residues in the CDR3. Trimming shortened V by 2 bases and J by 4 bases, and 9 bases separated the two germline ends. CDR3: CASSLNGFNQPQHF. In DNA, the CDR3 is TGTGCCAGCAGCTTAAACGGGTTTAATCAGCCCCAGCATTTT.

This rearrangement joins TRBV5-1 to TRBJ1-1; tentative D call: TRBD1 (6 bases). This CDR3 has 16 amino acids. Germline values: CDR1 SGHRS, CDR2 YFSETQ. V was trimmed by 1 base and J by 3 bases, leaving 16 bases between them. CDR3 region: CASSLLLGARDTEAFF. The DNA of the CDR3 is TGCGCCAGCAGCTTGCTGCTGGGGGCAAGGGACACTGAAGCTTTCTTT.

This sequence joins TRBV5-1 and TRBJ2-1, with TRBD1 matching over 9 bases. Germline CDR1 reads SGHRS; CDR2 reads YFSETQ. CDR3 length equals 16 residues. V shed 0 bases, J shed 6 bases, and the junction held 7 bases outside the gene matches. CDR3 DNA sequence: TGCGCCAGCAGCTTGGCCCCCGGGACAGGGATCAATGAGCAGTTCTTC. Translating gives CASSLAPGTGINEQFF.

The chain is built from TRBV5-1 and TRBJ2-7, with TRBD2 matching over 7 bases. Trimming cost V 5 bases and J 5 bases; bases outside gene matches: 10. Germline CDR1 reads SGHRS; CDR2 reads YFSETQ. This CDR3 contains 14 residues. Here the CDR3 DNA reads TGCGCCAGCAGTCCGGGGGGATCAATTAACGAGCAGTACTTC. The encoded protein is CASSPGGSINEQYF.

The count of this clone is one. The chain couples TRBV14 to TRBJ2-4; 7 bases agree with TRBD1. J lost 9 bases, V lost 5 bases, and 7 bases had no gene match. This CDR3 is 13 amino acids long. CDR1 is SGHDN, CDR2 FVKESK, per germline. CDR3 in amino acids: CASSSQGIGIQYF. The CDR3 DNA reads TGTGCCAGCAGCTCACAGGGGATAGGCATTCAGTACTTC.